This note documents a single T cell receptor (beta chain) sequence. The antigen is undetermined. Germline V gene sequence: CDR1 MDHEN, CDR2 SYDVKM. This CDR3 has 15 amino acids. V lost 2 bases, J lost 2 bases, and 2 bases stayed unmatched. Method: immunoSEQ multiplex PCR; TCRdb's copy keeps in-frame clones and lacks some. Of about 680,000 clones detected, just over 90% appear once; the ten largest clones hold about 24%. The sample originates from a study of shared clonotypes between healthy human individuals. Study summary: Donors consisted of two women and a few men between 18 and 49.

The naive CD8 population came from CD45RO-negative cells selected for CCR7, without terminally differentiated effector memory CD45RA+ cells. General study results and limits: Several donors shared around 5.1% of their naive CD4 clonotypes.

This chain uses TRBV28 with TRBJ2-1; the match to TRBD2 covers 8 bases. The specimen sequenced was naive CD8+ T cells sorted from blood. This TCR derives from a man aged 25-45 years in good health. This CDR3 is CASSLGREAYNEQFF. The CDR3 DNA reads as TGTGCCAGCAGTTTAGGGCGGGAGGCCTACAATGAGCAGTTCTTC.